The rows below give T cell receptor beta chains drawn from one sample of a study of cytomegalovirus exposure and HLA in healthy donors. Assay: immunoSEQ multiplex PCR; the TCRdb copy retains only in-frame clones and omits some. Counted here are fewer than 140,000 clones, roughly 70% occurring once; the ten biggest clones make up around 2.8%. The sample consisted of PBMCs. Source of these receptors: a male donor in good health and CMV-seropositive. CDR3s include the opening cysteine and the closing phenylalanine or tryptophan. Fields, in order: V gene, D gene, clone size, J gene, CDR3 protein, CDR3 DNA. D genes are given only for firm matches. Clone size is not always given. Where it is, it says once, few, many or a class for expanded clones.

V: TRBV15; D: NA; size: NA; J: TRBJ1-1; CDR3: CATSRETGVSEAFF; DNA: TGTGCCACCAGCAGAGAGACGGGAGTGAGTGAAGCTTTCTTT
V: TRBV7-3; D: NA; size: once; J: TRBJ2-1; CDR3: CASSPRTTSYNEQFF; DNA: TGTGCCAGCAGCCCCCGAACTACCTCCTACAATGAGCAGTTCTTC
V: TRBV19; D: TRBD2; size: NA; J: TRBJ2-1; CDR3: CACTSGRVNEQFF; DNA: TGTGCCTGCACTAGCGGGAGAGTGAATGAGCAGTTCTTC
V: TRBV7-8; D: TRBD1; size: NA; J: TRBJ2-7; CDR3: CASSSTGTGADEQYF; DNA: TGTGCCAGCAGCTCTACCGGGACAGGGGCTGACGAGCAGTACTTC
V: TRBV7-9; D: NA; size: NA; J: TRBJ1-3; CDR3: CASSLGAGGNTIYF; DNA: TGTGCCAGCAGCTTAGGGGCAGGCGGAAACACCATATATTTT
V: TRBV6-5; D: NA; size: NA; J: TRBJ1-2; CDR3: CASSGPTGFYGYTF; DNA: TGTGCCAGCAGTGGACCGACAGGATTCTATGGCTACACCTTC
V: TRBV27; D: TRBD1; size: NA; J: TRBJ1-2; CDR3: CASRDTGDDGYTF; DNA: TGTGCCAGCAGGGATACAGGGGATGATGGCTACACCTTC
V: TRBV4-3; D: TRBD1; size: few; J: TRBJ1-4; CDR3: CASSQGRQGATNEKLFF; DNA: TGCGCCAGCAGCCAAGGACGACAGGGTGCAACTAATGAAAAACTGTTTTTT
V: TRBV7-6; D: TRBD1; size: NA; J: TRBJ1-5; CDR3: CASSPNPQGVVQPQHF; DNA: TGTGCCAGCAGCCCCAACCCCCAGGGGGTTGTTCAGCCCCAGCATTTT
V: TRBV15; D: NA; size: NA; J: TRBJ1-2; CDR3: CATSRGDYGYTF; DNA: TGTGCCACCAGCAGAGGAGACTATGGCTACACCTTC
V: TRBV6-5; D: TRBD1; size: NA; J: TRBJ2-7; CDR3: CASSYSRTGGYEQYF; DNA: TGTGCCAGCAGTTACTCACGGACAGGGGGCTACGAGCAGTACTTC
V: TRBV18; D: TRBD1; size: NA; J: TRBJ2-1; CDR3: CASSPPTGGNEQFF; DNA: TGTGCCAGCTCACCGCCGACAGGGGGGAATGAGCAGTTCTTC
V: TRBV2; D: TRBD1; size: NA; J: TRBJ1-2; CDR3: CASSEGAGTGVNGYGYTF; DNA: TGTGCCAGCAGTGAGGGCGCCGGGACAGGGGTTAATGGCTATGGCTACACCTTC
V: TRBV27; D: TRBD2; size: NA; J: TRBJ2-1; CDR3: CASGSASGSSYNEQFF; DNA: TGTGCCAGCGGATCGGCTAGCGGGAGCTCCTACAATGAGCAGTTCTTC
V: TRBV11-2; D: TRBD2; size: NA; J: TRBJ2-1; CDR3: CASSLAISGGYNEQFF; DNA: TGTGCCAGCAGCTTAGCCATTAGCGGGGGGTACAATGAGCAGTTCTTC
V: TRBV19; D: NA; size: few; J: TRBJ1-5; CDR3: CASMRNTGGVQPQHF; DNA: TGTGCCAGTATGAGAAATACGGGGGGCGTTCAGCCCCAGCATTTT
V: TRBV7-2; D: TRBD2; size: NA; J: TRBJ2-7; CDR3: CASSPWGLAGPYEQYF; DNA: TGTGCCAGCAGCCCTTGGGGTCTAGCGGGACCCTACGAGCAGTACTTC
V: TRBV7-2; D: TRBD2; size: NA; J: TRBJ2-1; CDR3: CASSSGGARANEQFF; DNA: TGTGCCAGCAGCTCCGGGGGGGCCAGGGCGAATGAGCAGTTCTTC
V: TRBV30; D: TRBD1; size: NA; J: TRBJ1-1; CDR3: CAWTRPGQGAGDTEAFF; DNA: TGTGCCTGGACCCGACCGGGACAGGGGGCGGGGGACACTGAAGCTTTCTTT
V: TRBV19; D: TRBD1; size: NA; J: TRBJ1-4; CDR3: CASSPGTGIVIGNEKLFF; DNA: TGTGCCAGTAGTCCCGGGACAGGGATAGTTATCGGTAATGAAAAACTGTTTTTT
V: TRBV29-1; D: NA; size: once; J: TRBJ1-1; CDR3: CSASTASEAFF; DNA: TGCAGCGCATCAACAGCCTCTGAAGCTTTCTTT
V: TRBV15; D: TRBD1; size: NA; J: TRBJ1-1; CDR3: CATSMRGPNTEAFF; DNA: TGTGCCACCTCTATGAGGGGGCCCAACACTGAAGCTTTCTTT
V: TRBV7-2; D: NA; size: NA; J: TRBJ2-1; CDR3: CASSLERGREYEQFF; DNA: TGTGCCAGCAGCTTAGAAAGGGGGAGGGAGTATGAGCAGTTCTTC
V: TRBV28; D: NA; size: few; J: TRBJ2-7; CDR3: CASSQGNEQYF; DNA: TGTGCCAGCAGTCAGGGTAACGAGCAGTACTTC
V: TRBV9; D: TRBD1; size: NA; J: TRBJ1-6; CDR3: CASSIRQGGPLHF; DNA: TGTGCCAGCAGCATCCGACAGGGGGGCCCCCTCCACTTT
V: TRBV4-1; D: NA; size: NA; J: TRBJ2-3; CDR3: CASSQDPGGTDTQYF; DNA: TGCGCCAGCAGCCAAGATCCAGGGGGCACAGATACGCAGTATTTT
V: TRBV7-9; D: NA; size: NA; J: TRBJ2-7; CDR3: CASSGWGAGQEQYF; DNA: TGTGCCAGCAGCGGGTGGGGCGCAGGGCAAGAGCAGTACTTC
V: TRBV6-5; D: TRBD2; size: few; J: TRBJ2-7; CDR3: CASSSGLAGGYEQYF; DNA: TGTGCCAGCAGTTCCGGACTAGCGGGAGGCTACGAGCAGTACTTC
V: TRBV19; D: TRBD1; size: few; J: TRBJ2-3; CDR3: CASSMSAQGSTDTQYF; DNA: TGTGCCAGTAGTATGTCAGCACAGGGGAGCACAGATACGCAGTATTTT
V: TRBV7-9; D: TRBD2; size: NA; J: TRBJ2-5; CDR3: CASSLSLAGRETQYF; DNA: TGTGCCAGCAGCTTATCTCTAGCGGGAAGGGAGACCCAGTACTTC
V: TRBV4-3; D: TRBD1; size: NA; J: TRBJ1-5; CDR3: CASSVDRANQPQHF; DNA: TGCGCCAGCAGCGTTGACAGGGCCAATCAGCCCCAGCATTTT
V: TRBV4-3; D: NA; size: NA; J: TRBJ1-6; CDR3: CASSQDTGTYNSPLHF; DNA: TGCGCCAGCAGCCAAGACACAGGGACCTATAATTCACCCCTCCACTTT
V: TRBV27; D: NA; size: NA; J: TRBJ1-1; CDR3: CASSFQGTEAFF; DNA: TGTGCCAGCAGTTTTCAGGGAACTGAAGCTTTCTTT
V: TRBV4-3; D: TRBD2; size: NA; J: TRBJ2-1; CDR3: CASSQARLAGGLNEQFF; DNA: TGCGCCAGCAGCCAGGCCAGACTAGCGGGAGGGTTGAATGAGCAGTTCTTC
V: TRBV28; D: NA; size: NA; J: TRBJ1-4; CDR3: CASSSPTGNEKLFF; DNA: TGTGCCAGCAGTTCCCCGACGGGTAATGAAAAACTGTTTTTT
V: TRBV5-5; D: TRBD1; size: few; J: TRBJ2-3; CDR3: CASSFGTGGTDTQYF; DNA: TGTGCCAGCAGCTTTGGGACAGGGGGCACAGATACGCAGTATTTT
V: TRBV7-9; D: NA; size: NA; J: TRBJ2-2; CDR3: CASTQGWTIDTGELFF; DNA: TGTGCCAGCACCCAAGGTTGGACTATCGACACCGGGGAGCTGTTTTTT
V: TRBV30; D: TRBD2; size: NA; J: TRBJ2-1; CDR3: CAWSVSGLSSYNEQFF; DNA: TGTGCCTGGAGTGTATCGGGACTAAGCTCCTACAATGAGCAGTTCTTC
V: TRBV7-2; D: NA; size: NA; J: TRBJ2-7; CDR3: CASSLAQGAPYEQYF; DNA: TGTGCCAGCAGCTTAGCGCAAGGGGCTCCTTACGAGCAGTACTTC
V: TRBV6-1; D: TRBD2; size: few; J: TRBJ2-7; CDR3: CASRSSGSSYEQYF; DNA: TGTGCCAGCAGGTCAAGCGGGAGTAGCTACGAGCAGTACTTC
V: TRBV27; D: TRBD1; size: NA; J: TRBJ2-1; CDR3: CASSKATGGAYNEQFF; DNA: TGTGCCAGCAGCAAAGCTACAGGGGGCGCTTACAATGAGCAGTTCTTC
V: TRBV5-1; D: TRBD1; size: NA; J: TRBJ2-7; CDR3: CASSSGQGGYEQYF; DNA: TGCGCCAGCAGCTCGGGACAGGGCGGATACGAGCAGTACTTC
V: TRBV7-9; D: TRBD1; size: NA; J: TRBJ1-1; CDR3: CASGWAVGGDTEAFF; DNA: TGTGCCAGCGGATGGGCCGTAGGGGGCGACACTGAAGCTTTCTTT
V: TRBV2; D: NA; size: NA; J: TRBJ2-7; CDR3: CASSETGAYEQYF; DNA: TGTGCCAGCAGTGAAACAGGAGCCTACGAGCAGTACTTC
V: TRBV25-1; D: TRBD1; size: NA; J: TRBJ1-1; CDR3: CASRGQLNTEAFF; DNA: TGTGCCAGCAGGGGACAGTTGAACACTGAAGCTTTCTTT
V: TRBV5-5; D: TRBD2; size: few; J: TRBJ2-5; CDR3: CASSLDGGSAETQYF; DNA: TGTGCCAGCAGCTTGGACGGGGGGTCCGCTGAGACCCAGTACTTC
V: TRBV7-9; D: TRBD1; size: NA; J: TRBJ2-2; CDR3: CASSLGSDREGGELFF; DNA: TGTGCCAGCAGCTTAGGATCGGACAGGGAAGGCGGGGAGCTGTTTTTT
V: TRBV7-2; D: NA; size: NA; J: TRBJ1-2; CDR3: CASSGGGGLGYTF; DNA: TGTGCCAGCAGCGGGGGAGGGGGTTTAGGCTACACCTTC
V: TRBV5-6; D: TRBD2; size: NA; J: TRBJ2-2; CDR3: CASSLAIAGGLDTGELFF; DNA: TGTGCCAGCAGCTTGGCTATAGCGGGGGGGCTTGACACCGGGGAGCTGTTTTTT
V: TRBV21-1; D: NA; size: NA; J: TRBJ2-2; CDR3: CASSYPLGGQRPGELFF; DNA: TGTGCCAGCAGCTATCCTCTAGGGGGTCAGCGACCCGGGGAGCTGTTTTTT
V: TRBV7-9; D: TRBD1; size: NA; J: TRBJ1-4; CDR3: CASSLGQGGTNEKLFF; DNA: TGTGCCAGCAGCTTAGGACAGGGAGGAACTAATGAAAAACTGTTTTTT
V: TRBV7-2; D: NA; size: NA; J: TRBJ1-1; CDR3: CASSLRVKSHGAFF; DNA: TGTGCCAGCAGCTTACGGGTAAAGTCCCATGGAGCTTTCTTT
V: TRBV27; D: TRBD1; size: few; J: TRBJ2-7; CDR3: CASSLQGALHEQYF; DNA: TGTGCCAGCAGTTTACAGGGGGCGTTGCACGAGCAGTACTTC
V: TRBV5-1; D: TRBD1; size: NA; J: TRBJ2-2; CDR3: CASSSLTGSGELFF; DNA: TGCGCCAGCAGCTCCCTGACAGGGTCCGGGGAGCTGTTTTTT
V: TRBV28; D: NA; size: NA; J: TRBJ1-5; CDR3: CASSLFPGKYQPQHF; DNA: TGTGCCAGCAGTTTATTCCCGGGAAAGTACCAGCCCCAGCATTTT
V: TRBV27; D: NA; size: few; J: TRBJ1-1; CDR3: CASRPPGGPNTEAFF; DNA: TGTGCCAGCAGACCCCCCGGTGGGCCGAACACTGAAGCTTTCTTT
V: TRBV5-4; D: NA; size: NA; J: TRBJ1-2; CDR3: CASSLVGQHYGYTF; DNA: TGTGCCAGCAGCTTGGTTGGACAGCACTATGGCTACACCTTC
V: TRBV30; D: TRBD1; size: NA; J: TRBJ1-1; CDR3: CAWSPQGATAEAFF; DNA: TGTGCCTGGAGTCCACAGGGGGCGACGGCTGAAGCTTTCTTT
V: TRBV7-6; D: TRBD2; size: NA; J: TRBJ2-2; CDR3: CASSLVRLAGTGELFF; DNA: TGTGCCAGCAGCTTAGTTAGACTAGCGGGGACCGGGGAGCTGTTTTTT
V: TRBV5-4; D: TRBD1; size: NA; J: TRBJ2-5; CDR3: CATSAYGTGGETQYF; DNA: TGTGCCACCTCAGCTTATGGGACAGGGGGCGAGACCCAGTACTTC